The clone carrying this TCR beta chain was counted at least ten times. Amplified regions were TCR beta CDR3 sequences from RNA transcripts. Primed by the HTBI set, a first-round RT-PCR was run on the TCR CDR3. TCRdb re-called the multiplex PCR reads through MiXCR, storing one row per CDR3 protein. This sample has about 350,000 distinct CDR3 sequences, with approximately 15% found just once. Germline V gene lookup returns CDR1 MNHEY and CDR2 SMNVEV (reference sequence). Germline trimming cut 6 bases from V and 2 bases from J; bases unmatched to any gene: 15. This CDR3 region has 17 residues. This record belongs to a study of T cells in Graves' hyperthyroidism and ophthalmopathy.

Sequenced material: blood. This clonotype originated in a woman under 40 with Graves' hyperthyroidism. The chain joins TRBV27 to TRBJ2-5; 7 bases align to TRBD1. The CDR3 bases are TGTGCCAGCAGACCCCTCCCCTCCCGACAGGGACAAGAGACCCAGTACTTC. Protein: CASRPLPSRQGQETQYF.